A single sample gave rise to the 7 T cell receptor beta chains below, sequenced in a study of identical twins. TCRdb analysed the 5' RACE reads with MiXCR anew, one entry per CDR3 protein. The repertoire holds hundreds of thousands of distinct CDR3 sequences, with 8.6% as singletons. This sample was also put to use in a study of yellow fever vaccine responses in identical twins.

The specimen was PBMCs. Every receptor here comes from a woman aged 18-29 years in good health.

In its sample, this clonotype was seen once. A read error may explain this, as a much larger clone is one base away. J is TRBJ2-7 and V is TRBV12-3 or TRBV12-4, with 8 bases fitting TRBD1. Germline trimming cut 3 bases from V and 3 bases from J; bases unmatched to any gene: 10. There are 16 residues in the CDR3. The CDR3 loop is CASSFGRKTGGYEQYF. Here the CDR3 DNA reads TGTGCCAGCAGTTTTGGACGAAAAACAGGGGGCTACGAGCAGTACTTC.

This clonotype has ten or more counts. The chain joins TRBV12-3 or TRBV12-4 to TRBJ2-1; D is perhaps TRBD2 (6 bases). CDR3 size: 15 residues. Trimming removed 7 bases at V and 4 bases at J, with 17 bases between. CDR3: CASIPGGGGYNEQFF. The CDR3 DNA is TGTGCCAGCATCCCCGGGGGAGGAGGATACAATGAGCAGTTCTTC.

V gene TRBV28 combines with J gene TRBJ2-7, with 11 nucleotides matching TRBD2. CDR1 is MDHEN, CDR2 SYDVKM, per germline. With V trimmed by 5 bases and J by 2 bases, 11 bases remained unmatched. The CDR3 is 17 amino acids. The CDR3 DNA sequence: TGTGCCAGCAGTCTCAATTGGCTAGCGGGGGGCCCCTACGAGCAGTACTTC. It is translated as CASSLNWLAGGPYEQYF.

This clonotype was found a few times. The chain links TRBV14 to TRBJ2-7; 8 positions match TRBD1. V was pared by 4 bases and J by 0 bases, with 8 bases of the junction left unmatched. The CDR3 length is 16 residues. Germline V gene data show CDR1 as SGHDN and CDR2 as FVKESK. The chain's CDR3 is CASSRRPGTGSYEQYF. Written as DNA, the CDR3 is TGTGCCAGCAGCCGGAGGCCCGGGACAGGCTCCTACGAGCAGTACTTC.

This chain uses TRBV2 with TRBJ2-7; D gene unclear. Germline assignment: CDR1 SNHLY and CDR2 FYNNEI. V was trimmed by 3 bases and J by 3 bases, leaving 6 bases between them. This CDR3 has 12 amino acids. The CDR3 loop reads CASSENVYEQYF. The CDR3 DNA sequence: TGTGCCAGCAGTGAGAATGTCTACGAGCAGTACTTC.

This clonotype showed up just a few times. The genes are TRBV5-1 and TRBJ2-3; 7 nucleotides match TRBD2. The CDR3 is made up of 18 amino acids. Germline V lookup: CDR1 SGHRS, CDR2 YFSETQ. The J segment lost 2 bases and the V segment lost 4 bases, leaving 16 bases of the junction unmatched. The CDR3 region is CASSLGGGRFGDTDTQYF. The CDR3 nucleotides are TGCGCCAGCAGCCTTGGAGGCGGGAGATTCGGAGACACAGATACGCAGTATTTT.

This chain connects TRBV11-3 to TRBJ2-5, with D possibly being TRBD1 (6 bases). This CDR3 comprises 14 residues. V lost 0 bases, J lost 4 bases, and 9 bases lay in between. Germline V CDR1 and CDR2: SGHNT, YENEEA. CDR3 nucleotide sequence: TGTGCCAGCAGCTTAGAGGGGGCGACAGAGACCCAGTACTTC. It translates to CASSLEGATETQYF. Full variable domain (outside the CDR3, taken from reference TRBV11-3 and TRBJ2-5): EAGVVQSPRYKIIEKKQPVAFWCNPISGHNTLYWYLQNLGQGPELLIRYENEEAVDDSQLPKDRFSAERLKGVDSTLKIQPAELGDSAVYLCASSLEGATETQYFGPGTRLLVL.